This section outlines one T cell receptor beta chain sequence together with its context. Its antigen is unidentified. The data were taken from a study of coeliac disease. Whole-study context: Disease groups: newly diagnosed active, refractory type I, gluten-free-diet controlled. Study-level findings and limits: TRB repertoires were largely private, with most amino acid sequences found in only one sample. Known gliadin-specific TRB sequences: about 50% of the 18 coeliac samples, only 1 of 6 controls.

Between the trimmed V and J ends, which lost 3 bases and 5 bases, there was a span of 10 bases. The CDR3 consists of 13 residues. Germline V lookup: CDR1 SEHNR, CDR2 FQNEAQ (reference sequence). The protocol was immunoSEQ multiplex PCR, while the TCRdb copy is restricted to in-frame clones and leaves out a portion. The data show roughly 6,600 clones, roughly 65% seen once. The TCR sequence derives from a woman aged 55 to 70 with active celiac disease. Input material: lamina propria lymphocytes from the gut. The chain carries TRBV7-9 and TRBJ2-5; D unclear. The CDR3 coding sequence is TGTGCCAGCAGCTTCGATGGGCTGGAGACCCAGTACTTC. Amino acids: CASSFDGLETQYF.